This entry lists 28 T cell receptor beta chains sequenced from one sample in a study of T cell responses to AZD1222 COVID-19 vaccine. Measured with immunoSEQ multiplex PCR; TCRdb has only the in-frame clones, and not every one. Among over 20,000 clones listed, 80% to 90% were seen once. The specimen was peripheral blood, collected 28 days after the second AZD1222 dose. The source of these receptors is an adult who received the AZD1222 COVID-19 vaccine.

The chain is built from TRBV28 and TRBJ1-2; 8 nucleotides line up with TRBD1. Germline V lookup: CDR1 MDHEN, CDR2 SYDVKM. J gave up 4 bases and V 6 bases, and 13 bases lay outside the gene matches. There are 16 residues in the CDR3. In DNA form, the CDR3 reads TGTGCCAGCAGCCCGGGCGACGGGACAGGCATCTATGGCTACACCTTC. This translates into CASSPGDGTGIYGYTF.

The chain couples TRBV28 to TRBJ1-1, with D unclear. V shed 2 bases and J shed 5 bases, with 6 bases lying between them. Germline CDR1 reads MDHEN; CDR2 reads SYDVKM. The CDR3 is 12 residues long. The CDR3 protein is CASSLEETEAFF. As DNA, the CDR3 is TGTGCCAGCAGTTTAGAGGAAACTGAAGCTTTCTTT.

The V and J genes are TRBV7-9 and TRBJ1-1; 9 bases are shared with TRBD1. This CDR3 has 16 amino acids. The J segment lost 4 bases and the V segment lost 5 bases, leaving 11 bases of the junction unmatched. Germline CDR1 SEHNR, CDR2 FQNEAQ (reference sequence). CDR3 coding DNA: TGTGCCAGCAGCGCATTCCAGACAGGGGGTCCCACTGAAGCTTTCTTT. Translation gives CASSAFQTGGPTEAFF.

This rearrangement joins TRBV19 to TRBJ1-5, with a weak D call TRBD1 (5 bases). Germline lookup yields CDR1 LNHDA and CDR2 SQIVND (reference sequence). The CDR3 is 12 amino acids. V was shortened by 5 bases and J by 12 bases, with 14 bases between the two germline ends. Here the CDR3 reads CASSPFAGRQHF. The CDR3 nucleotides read TGTGCCAGTAGTCCCTTCGCAGGGCGCCAGCATTTT.

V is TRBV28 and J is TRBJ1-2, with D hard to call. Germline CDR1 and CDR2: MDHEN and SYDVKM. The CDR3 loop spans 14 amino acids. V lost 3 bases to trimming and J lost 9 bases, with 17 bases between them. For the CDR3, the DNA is TGTGCCAGCAGTTTCCCGGACGGCTCTAGTCGCTACACCTTC. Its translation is CASSFPDGSSRYTF.

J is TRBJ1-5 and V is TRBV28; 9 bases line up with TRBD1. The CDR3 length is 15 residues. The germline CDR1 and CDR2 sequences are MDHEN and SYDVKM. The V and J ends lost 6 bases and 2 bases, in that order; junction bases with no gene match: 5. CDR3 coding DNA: TGTGCCAGCAGATCTCGACAGGGGGGCAATCAGCCCCAGCATTTT. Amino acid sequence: CASRSRQGGNQPQHF.

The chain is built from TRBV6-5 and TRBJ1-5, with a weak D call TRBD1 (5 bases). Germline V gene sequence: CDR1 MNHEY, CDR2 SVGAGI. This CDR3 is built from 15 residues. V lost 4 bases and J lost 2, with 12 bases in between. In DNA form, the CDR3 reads TGTGCCAGCAGTTCGCAGGGTCTCGGCAATCAGCCCCAGCATTTT. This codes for CASSSQGLGNQPQHF.

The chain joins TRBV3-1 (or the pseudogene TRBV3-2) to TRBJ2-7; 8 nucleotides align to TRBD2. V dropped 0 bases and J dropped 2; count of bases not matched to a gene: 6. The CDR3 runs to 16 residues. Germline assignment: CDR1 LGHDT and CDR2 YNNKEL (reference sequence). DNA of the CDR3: TGTGCCAGCAGCCAAGATTCGGGGGGGTCGCCCTACGAGCAGTACTTC. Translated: CASSQDSGGSPYEQYF.

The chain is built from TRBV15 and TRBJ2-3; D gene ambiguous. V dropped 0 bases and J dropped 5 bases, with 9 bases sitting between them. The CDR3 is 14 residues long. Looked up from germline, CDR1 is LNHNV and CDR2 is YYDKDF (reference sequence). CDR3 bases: TGTGCCACCAGCAGAGATCGGGCTGGAGATACGCAGTATTTT. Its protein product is CATSRDRAGDTQYF.

CDR3 nucleotides: TGTGCCAGCAGTTACCGGGGGCTTGGGGCCAACGTCCTGACTTTC. This sequence encodes CASSYRGLGANVLTF. The chain recombines TRBV6-2 or TRBV6-3 with TRBJ2-6; D tentatively reads TRBD1 or TRBD2 (6 bases each). The V and J ends lost 2 bases and 3 bases respectively, with 8 bases between them. There are 15 residues in the CDR3. Germline lookup yields CDR1 MNHEY and CDR2 SVGEGT.

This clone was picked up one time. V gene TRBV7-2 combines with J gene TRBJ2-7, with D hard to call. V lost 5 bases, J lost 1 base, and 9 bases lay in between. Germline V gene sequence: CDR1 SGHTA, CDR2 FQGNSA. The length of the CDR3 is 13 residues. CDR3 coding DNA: TGTGCCAGCAGCACAGACTCTTCCTACGAGCAGTACTTC. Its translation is CASSTDSSYEQYF.

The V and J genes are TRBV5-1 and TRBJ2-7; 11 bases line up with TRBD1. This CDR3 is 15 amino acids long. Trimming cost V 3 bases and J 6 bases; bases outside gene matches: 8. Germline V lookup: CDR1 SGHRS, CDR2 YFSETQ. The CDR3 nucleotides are TGCGCCAGCAGCTGGACAGGGGGCGGCAACTCCGAGCAGTACTTC. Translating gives CASSWTGGGNSEQYF.

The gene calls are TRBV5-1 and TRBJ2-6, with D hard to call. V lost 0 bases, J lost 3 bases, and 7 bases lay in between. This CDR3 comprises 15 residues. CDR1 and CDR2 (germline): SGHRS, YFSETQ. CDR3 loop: CASSLVGGGANVLTF. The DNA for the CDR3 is TGCGCCAGCAGCTTGGTGGGTGGTGGGGCCAACGTCCTGACTTTC.

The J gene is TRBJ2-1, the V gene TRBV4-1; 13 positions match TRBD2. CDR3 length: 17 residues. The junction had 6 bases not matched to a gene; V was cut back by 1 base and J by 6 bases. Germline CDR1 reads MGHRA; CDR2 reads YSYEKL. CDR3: CASSQAGLAGVFNEQFF. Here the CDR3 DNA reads TGCGCCAGCAGCCAAGCTGGACTAGCGGGAGTCTTCAATGAGCAGTTCTTC.

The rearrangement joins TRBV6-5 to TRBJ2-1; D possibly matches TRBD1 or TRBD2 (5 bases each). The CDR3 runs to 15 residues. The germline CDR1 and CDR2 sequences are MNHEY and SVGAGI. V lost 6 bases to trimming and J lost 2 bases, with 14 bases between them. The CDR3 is CASRFSGTTYNEQFF. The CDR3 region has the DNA TGTGCCAGCAGATTTTCCGGGACCACCTACAATGAGCAGTTCTTC.

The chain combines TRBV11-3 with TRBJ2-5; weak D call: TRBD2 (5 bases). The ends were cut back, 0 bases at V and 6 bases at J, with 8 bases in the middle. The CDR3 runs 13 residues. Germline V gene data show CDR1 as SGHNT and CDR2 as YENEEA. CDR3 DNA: TGTGCCAGCAGCTTAGAGGAGGCACAGACCCAGTACTTC. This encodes CASSLEEAQTQYF. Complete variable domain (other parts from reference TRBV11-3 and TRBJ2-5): EAGVVQSPRYKIIEKKQPVAFWCNPISGHNTLYWYLQNLGQGPELLIRYENEEAVDDSQLPKDRFSAERLKGVDSTLKIQPAELGDSAVYLCASSLEEAQTQYFGPGTRLLVL.

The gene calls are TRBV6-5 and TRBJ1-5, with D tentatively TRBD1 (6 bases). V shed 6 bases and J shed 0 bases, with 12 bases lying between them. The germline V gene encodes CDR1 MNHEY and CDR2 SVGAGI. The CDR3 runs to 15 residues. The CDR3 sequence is CASSSTGNSNQPQHF. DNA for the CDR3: TGTGCCAGCAGCTCCACAGGGAATAGCAATCAGCCCCAGCATTTT.

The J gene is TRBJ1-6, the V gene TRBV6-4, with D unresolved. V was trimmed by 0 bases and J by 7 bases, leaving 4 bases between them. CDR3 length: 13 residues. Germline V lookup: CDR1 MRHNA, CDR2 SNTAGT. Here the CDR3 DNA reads TGTGCCAGCAGTGACTCTAAGAATTCACCCCTCCACTTT. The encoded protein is CASSDSKNSPLHF.

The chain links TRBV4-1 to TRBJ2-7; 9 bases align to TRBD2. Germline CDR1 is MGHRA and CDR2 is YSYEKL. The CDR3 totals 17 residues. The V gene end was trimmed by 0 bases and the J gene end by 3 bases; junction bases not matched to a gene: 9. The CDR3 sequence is CASSQDLGGRVVYEQYF. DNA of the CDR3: TGCGCCAGCAGCCAAGATCTTGGCGGGAGGGTCGTCTACGAGCAGTACTTC.

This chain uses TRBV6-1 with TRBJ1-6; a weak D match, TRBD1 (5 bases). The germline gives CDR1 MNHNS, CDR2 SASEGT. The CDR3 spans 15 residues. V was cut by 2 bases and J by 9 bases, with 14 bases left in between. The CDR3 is CASSEIGTRSSPLHF. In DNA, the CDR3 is TGTGCCAGCAGTGAAATTGGGACCCGGTCTTCACCCCTCCACTTT.

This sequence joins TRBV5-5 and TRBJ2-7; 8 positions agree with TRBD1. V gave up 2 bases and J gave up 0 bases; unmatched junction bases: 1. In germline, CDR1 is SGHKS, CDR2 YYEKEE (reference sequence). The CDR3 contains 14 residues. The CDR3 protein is CASSLQGGSYEQYF. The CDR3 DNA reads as TGTGCCAGCAGCTTACAGGGGGGCTCCTACGAGCAGTACTTC.

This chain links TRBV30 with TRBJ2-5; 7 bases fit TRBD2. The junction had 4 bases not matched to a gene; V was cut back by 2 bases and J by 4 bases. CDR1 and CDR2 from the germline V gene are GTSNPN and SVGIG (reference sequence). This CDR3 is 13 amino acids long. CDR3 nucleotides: TGTGCCTGGAGTAGAAGCGGGATAGAGACCCAGTACTTC. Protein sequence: CAWSRSGIETQYF.

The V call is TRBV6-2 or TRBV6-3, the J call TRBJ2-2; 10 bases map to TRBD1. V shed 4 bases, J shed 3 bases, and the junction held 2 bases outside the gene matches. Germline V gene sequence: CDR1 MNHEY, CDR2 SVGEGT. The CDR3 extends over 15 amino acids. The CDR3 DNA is TGTGCCAGCAGTTCGGGACAGGGGTACACCGGGGAGCTGTTTTTT. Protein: CASSSGQGYTGELFF.

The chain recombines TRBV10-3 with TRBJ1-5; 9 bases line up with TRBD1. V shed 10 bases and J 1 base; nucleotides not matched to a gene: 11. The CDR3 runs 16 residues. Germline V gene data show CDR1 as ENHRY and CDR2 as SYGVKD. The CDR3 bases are TGTGCCACCCACCCCGGGACAGGGTGGAGCAATCAGCCCCAGCATTTT. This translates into CATHPGTGWSNQPQHF.

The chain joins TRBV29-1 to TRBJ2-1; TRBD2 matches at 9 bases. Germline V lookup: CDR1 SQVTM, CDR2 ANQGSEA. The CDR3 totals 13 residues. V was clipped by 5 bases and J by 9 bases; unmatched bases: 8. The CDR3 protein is CSVTGTSIREQFF. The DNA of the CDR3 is TGCAGCGTTACCGGGACTAGCATACGTGAGCAGTTCTTC.

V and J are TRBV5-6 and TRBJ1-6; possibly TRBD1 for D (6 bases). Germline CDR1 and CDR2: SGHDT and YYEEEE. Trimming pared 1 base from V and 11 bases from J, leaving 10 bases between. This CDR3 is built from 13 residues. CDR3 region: CASSLNREAPLHF. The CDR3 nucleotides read TGTGCCAGCAGCTTGAACAGGGAGGCACCCCTCCACTTT.

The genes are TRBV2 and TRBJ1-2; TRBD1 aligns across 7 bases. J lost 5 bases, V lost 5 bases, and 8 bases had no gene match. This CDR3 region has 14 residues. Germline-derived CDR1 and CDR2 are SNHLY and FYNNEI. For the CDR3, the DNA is TGTGCCAGCAGTTTCGGCAGGGGGGGGTATGGCTACACCTTC. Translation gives CASSFGRGGYGYTF.

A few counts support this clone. CDR3 in amino acids: CASTPVPPGTGTYGYTF. The CDR3 bases are TGTGCCAGCACTCCAGTCCCACCCGGGACAGGGACCTATGGCTACACCTTC. V usage is TRBV11-3 and J usage is TRBJ1-2, with 9 bases identical to TRBD1. This CDR3 is 17 amino acids long. Germline V CDR1 and CDR2: SGHNT, YENEEA. J lost 4 bases, V lost 7 bases, and 16 bases had no gene match.